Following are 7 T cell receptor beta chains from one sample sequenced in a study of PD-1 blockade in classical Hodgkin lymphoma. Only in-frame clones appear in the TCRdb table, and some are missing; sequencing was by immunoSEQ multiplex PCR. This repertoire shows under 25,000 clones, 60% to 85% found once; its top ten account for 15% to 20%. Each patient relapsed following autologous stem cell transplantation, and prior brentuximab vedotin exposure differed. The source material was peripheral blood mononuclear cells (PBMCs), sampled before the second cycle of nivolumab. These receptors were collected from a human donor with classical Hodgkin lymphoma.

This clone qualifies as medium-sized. CDR3 sequence reads: CASSVGQGNTEAFF. The CDR3, as DNA: TGTGCCAGTAGTGTAGGACAGGGGAACACTGAAGCTTTCTTT. The chain combines TRBV19 with TRBJ1-1, with TRBD1 matching over 8 bases. Germline V gives CDR1 LNHDA, CDR2 SQIVND (reference sequence). V lost 5 bases to trimming and J lost 1 base; unmatched junction nucleotides: 3. The CDR3 length is 14 residues.

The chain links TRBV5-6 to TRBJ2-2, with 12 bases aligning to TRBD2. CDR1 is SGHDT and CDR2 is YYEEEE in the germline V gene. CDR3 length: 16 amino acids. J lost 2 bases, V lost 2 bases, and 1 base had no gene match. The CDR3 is CASSFGLAGNTGELFF. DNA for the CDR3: TGTGCCAGCAGCTTTGGACTAGCGGGAAACACCGGGGAGCTGTTTTTT.

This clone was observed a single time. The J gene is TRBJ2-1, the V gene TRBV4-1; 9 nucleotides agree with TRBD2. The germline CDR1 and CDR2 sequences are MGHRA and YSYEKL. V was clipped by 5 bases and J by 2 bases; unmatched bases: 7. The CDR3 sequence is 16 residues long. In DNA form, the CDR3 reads TGCGCCAGCAGCGTTACCCTAGCGGGACCCTACAATGAGCAGTTCTTC. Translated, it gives CASSVTLAGPYNEQFF.

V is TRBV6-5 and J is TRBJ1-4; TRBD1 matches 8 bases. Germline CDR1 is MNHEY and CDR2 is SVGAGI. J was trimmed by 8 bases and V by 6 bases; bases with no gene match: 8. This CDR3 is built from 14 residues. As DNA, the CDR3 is TGTGCCAGCAGCCCTGGACAGGGACCGGAAAAACTGTTTTTT. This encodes CASSPGQGPEKLFF.

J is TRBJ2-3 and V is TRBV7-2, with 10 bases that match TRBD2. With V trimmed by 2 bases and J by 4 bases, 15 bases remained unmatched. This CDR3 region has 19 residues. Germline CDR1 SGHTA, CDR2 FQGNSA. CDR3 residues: CASSLRTSGRPGGADTQYF. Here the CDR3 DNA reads TGTGCCAGCAGCTTACGGACTAGCGGAAGGCCTGGGGGCGCAGATACGCAGTATTTT.

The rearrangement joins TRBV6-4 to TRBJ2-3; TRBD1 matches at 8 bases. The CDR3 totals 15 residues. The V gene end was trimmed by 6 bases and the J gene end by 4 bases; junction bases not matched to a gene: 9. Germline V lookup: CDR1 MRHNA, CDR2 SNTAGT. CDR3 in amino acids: CASRMTGEGADTQYF. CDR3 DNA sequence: TGTGCCAGCAGGATGACAGGGGAAGGGGCAGATACGCAGTATTTT.

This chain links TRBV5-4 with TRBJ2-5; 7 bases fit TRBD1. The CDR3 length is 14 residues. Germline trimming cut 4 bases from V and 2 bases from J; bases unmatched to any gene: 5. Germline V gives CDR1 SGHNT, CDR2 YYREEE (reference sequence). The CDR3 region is CASSPGQLQETQYF. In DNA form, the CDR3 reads TGTGCCAGCAGCCCGGGACAGCTTCAAGAGACCCAGTACTTC.